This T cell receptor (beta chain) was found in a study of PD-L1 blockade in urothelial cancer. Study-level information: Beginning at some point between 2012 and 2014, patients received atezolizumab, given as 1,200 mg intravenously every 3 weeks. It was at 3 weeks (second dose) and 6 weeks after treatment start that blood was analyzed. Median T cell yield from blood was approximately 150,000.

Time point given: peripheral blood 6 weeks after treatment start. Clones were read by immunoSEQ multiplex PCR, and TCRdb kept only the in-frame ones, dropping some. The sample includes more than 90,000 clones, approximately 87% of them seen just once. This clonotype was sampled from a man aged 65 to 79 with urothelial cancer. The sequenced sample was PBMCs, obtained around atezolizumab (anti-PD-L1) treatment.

CDR3 in amino acids: CASKETGGNTGELFF. CDR3 nucleotide sequence: TGTGCCAGCAAGGAAACCGGGGGGAACACCGGGGAGCTGTTTTTT. The V gene is TRBV27, the J gene TRBJ2-2; maybe TRBD2 (6 bases). V was clipped by 7 bases and J by 1 base, with 13 bases between them. The CDR3 spans 15 residues. Germline V gene lookup returns CDR1 MNHEY and CDR2 SMNVEV (reference sequence).